These 21 T cell receptor beta chains were sequenced from one sample in a study of shared clonotypes between healthy human individuals. Data came from immunoSEQ multiplex PCR; TCRdb stores just in-frame clones and leaves some out. The sample gives over 2 million clones, approximately 90% of which show up once; approximately 0.4% is in the top ten. What was sequenced was naive CD4+ T cells from PBMCs. Regarding subset: CD45RA+ positively selected. The receptors shown here come from a young man in good health. Some clones in this sample may be carry-over from other donors' samples.

V usage is TRBV18 and J usage is TRBJ1-2; 8 bases align to TRBD1. The length of the CDR3 is 14 residues. Trimming took 7 bases from V and 2 from J; bases not matched to a gene: 6. The germline V gene has CDR1 KGHSH and CDR2 LQKENI. The CDR3 sequence: CASWPGQVNYGYTF. In DNA form, the CDR3 reads TGTGCCAGCTGGCCGGGACAGGTCAACTATGGCTACACCTTC. The full variable domain, its missing parts supplied by reference TRBV18 and TRBJ1-2, is NAGVMQNPRHLVRRRGQEARLRCSPMKGHSHVYWYRQLPEEGLKFMVYLQKENIIDESGMPKERFSAEFPKEGPSILRIQQVVRGDSAAYFCASWPGQVNYGYTFGSGTRLTVV.

The rearrangement joins TRBV9 to TRBJ1-2; 11 bases match TRBD1. After removal of 3 bases from V and 5 bases from J, the junction contained 6 bases not matched to a gene. The CDR3 totals 15 residues. In germline, CDR1 is SGDLS, CDR2 YYNGEE. CDR3 amino acids: CASSGTGGAQYGYTF. CDR3 DNA sequence: TGTGCCAGCAGCGGGACAGGGGGCGCACAATATGGCTACACCTTC.

As concerns this clone: The junction does not match germline at one end; this may be a read error. This chain uses TRBV11-2 with TRBJ2-1; 8 bases map to TRBD2. The germline V gene encodes CDR1 SGHAT and CDR2 FQNNGV. The CDR3 runs 14 residues. This CDR3 reads CASRRLARENGQFF. In DNA form, the CDR3 reads TGTGCCAGCAGACGACTAGCGCGAGAGAATGGGCAGTTCTTC.

The gene calls are TRBV5-1 and TRBJ1-2; TRBD1 matches 11 bases. Germline trimming cut 10 bases from V and 8 bases from J; bases unmatched to any gene: 10. There are 13 residues in the CDR3. Germline CDR1 SGHRS, CDR2 YFSETQ. The CDR3 sequence is CASQPGTGGGYTF. DNA of the CDR3: TGCGCCTCACAACCTGGGACAGGGGGAGGCTACACCTTC.

In the case of this clone: The same CDR3 arises from other DNA sequences in this sample as well. The V gene is TRBV9, the J gene TRBJ2-1, with TRBD1 matching over 9 bases. CDR3 length: 15 amino acids. The germline V gene encodes CDR1 SGDLS and CDR2 YYNGEE. Unmatched junction bases numbered 5, after V lost 5 bases and J lost 2 bases. CDR3 in amino acids: CASSITGGPYNEQFF. CDR3 nucleotides: TGTGCCAGCAGTATAACAGGGGGCCCCTACAATGAGCAGTTCTTC.

This chain uses TRBV5-4 with TRBJ2-7, with TRBD1 as a possible D gene (6 bases). The CDR3 contains 13 residues. V lost 0 bases, J lost 3 bases, and 7 bases lay in between. Germline lookup yields CDR1 SGHNT and CDR2 YYREEE (reference sequence). The CDR3 region has the DNA TGTGCCAGCAGCTTGGGGGGGCACTACGAGCAGTACTTC. Protein sequence: CASSLGGHYEQYF. Based on the CDR3 plus reference TRBV5-4 and TRBJ2-7, the full variable domain is ETGVTQSPTHLIKTRGQQVTLRCSSQSGHNTVSWYQQALGQGPQFIFQYYREEENGRGNFPPRFSGLQFPNYSSELNVNALELDDSALYLCASSLGGHYEQYFGPGTRLTVT.

J is TRBJ2-5 and V is TRBV9; D is unclear. The CDR3 runs to 12 residues. The germline V and J ends were trimmed by 7 bases and 1 base, with 8 bases remaining between them. CDR1 is SGDLS, CDR2 YYNGEE, per germline. The CDR3 here is CASRDTQETQYF. DNA for the CDR3: TGTGCCAGCCGAGATACCCAAGAGACCCAGTACTTC.

The sample holds one count of this clone. The chain is built from TRBV19 and TRBJ1-5, with TRBD1 identical over 7 bases. With 5 bases clipped from V and 0 bases from J, the junction kept 16 bases outside the gene matches. Germline assignment: CDR1 LNHDA and CDR2 SQIVND (reference sequence). The CDR3 extends over 19 amino acids. The CDR3 is CASSVIGSGQLYSNQPQHF. CDR3 coding DNA: TGTGCCAGTAGTGTTATCGGGTCGGGACAGCTTTATAGCAATCAGCCCCAGCATTTT. The variable domain in full, with the rest retrieved from reference TRBV19 and TRBJ1-5, is DGGITQSPKYLFRKEGQNVTLSCEQNLNHDAMYWYRQDPGQGLRLIYYSQIVNDFQKGDIAEGYSVSREKKESFPLTVTSAQKNPTAFYLCASSVIGSGQLYSNQPQHFGDGTRLSIL.

This chain links TRBV25-1 with TRBJ2-3, with D unresolved. The ends were cut back, 7 bases at V and 3 bases at J, with 14 bases in the middle. Per germline, CDR1 MGHDK and CDR2 SYGVNS. This CDR3 is built from 14 residues. The CDR3 reads CASNSGMRTDTQYF. The CDR3, as DNA: TGTGCCAGCAATAGTGGGATGAGGACAGATACGCAGTATTTT. The variable domain in full, with the rest retrieved from reference TRBV25-1 and TRBJ2-3, is EADIYQTPRYLVIGTGKKITLECSQTMGHDKMYWYQQDPGMELHLIHYSYGVNSTEKGDLSSESTVSRIRTEHFPLTLESARPSHTSQYLCASNSGMRTDTQYFGPGTRLTVL.

Details on this clone: The sample has other DNA sequences that encode this CDR3 too. The rearrangement links TRBV2 to TRBJ1-2; no firm D call. Per the germline V gene, CDR1 is SNHLY and CDR2 is FYNNEI. V was pared by 2 bases and J by 4 bases, with 8 bases between. The CDR3 length is 13 residues. The CDR3 DNA follows: TGTGCCAGCAGTGAACGGGGAAGCTATGGCTACACCTTC. This translates into CASSERGSYGYTF.

The table lists this clone with a count of one. The chain uses TRBV18 and TRBJ1-1, with D tentatively TRBD1 (6 bases). V gave up 4 bases and J gave up 1 base, with 10 bases separating them. The CDR3 sequence is 14 residues long. CDR1 and CDR2 from the germline V gene are KGHSH and LQKENI. Here the CDR3 DNA reads TGTGCCAGCTCACAGACCAGGGGGAACACTGAAGCTTTCTTT. Encoded protein: CASSQTRGNTEAFF.

The rearrangement links TRBV18 to TRBJ1-1; perhaps TRBD1 as D (6 bases). CDR1 is KGHSH and CDR2 is LQKENI in the germline V gene. Deletions cut 3 bases from V and 3 bases from J, with 11 bases between. The CDR3 has 14 residues. The CDR3 DNA is TGTGCCAGCTCACCGCTGGACAGTTACACTGAAGCTTTCTTT. Protein sequence: CASSPLDSYTEAFF.

This chain joins TRBV7-2 and TRBJ2-3; a weak D match, TRBD2 (6 bases). Germline values: CDR1 SGHTA, CDR2 FQGNSA. Trimming left V 8 bases short and J 1 base short, with 13 bases between. The CDR3 is 14 residues long. The CDR3 DNA sequence: TGTGCCAGCTTAAGGCCGGGGGGCACAGATACGCAGTATTTT. It encodes CASLRPGGTDTQYF. The full variable domain, completed using reference TRBV7-2 and TRBJ2-3, is GAGVSQSPSNKVTEKGKDVELRCDPISGHTALYWYRQSLGQGLEFLIYFQGNSAPDKSGLPSDRFSAERTGGSVSTLTIQRTQQEDSAVYLCASLRPGGTDTQYFGPGTRLTVL.

As for this clone: Other DNA sequences in this specimen translate into the identical CDR3. This rearrangement joins TRBV6-5 to TRBJ1-4, with D perhaps TRBD1 (6 bases). The V end lost 0 bases, the J end lost 5 bases, and 7 bases lay between the germline ends. The germline V gene has CDR1 MNHEY and CDR2 SVGAGI. The CDR3 loop spans 14 amino acids. CDR3 nucleotides: TGTGCCAGCAGTTACTCAGGGGGGAATGAAAAACTGTTTTTT. Translation: CASSYSGGNEKLFF.

V is TRBV7-8 and J is TRBJ2-7, with 8 positions matching TRBD2. The CDR3 is 16 amino acids. Germline values: CDR1 SGHVS, CDR2 FQNEAQ. V was clipped by 1 base and J by 2 bases; unmatched bases: 7. CDR3 in DNA: TGTGCCAGCAGCTTAGGCGGTCTAGCGGGCGCCTACGAGCAGTACTTC. Protein: CASSLGGLAGAYEQYF.

This rearrangement joins TRBV11-1 to TRBJ2-5; D remains ambiguous. Deletions cut 5 bases from V and 2 bases from J, with 9 bases between. The CDR3 has 13 amino acids. CDR1 SGHAT and CDR2 FQDESV come from the germline V gene (reference sequence). The CDR3: CASSGGPQETQYF. For the CDR3, the DNA is TGTGCCAGCAGCGGCGGCCCTCAAGAGACCCAGTACTTC.

In regard to this clone: Other DNA sequences in this sample translate to the same CDR3. V is TRBV5-1 and J is TRBJ2-5, with no clear D. The germline V and J ends were trimmed by 0 bases and 4 bases, with 7 bases remaining between them. Germline V gene data show CDR1 as SGHRS and CDR2 as YFSETQ. This CDR3 contains 13 residues. CDR3 DNA: TGCGCCAGCAGCTTGGGTTCTCGAGAGACCCAGTACTTC. Residues: CASSLGSRETQYF.

The chain links TRBV6-5 to TRBJ2-7; 8 nucleotides align to TRBD1. The CDR3 extends over 13 amino acids. Germline V lookup: CDR1 MNHEY, CDR2 SVGAGI. V lost 7 bases, J lost 3 bases, and 5 bases stayed unmatched. CDR3 DNA sequence: TGTGCCAGCAAGGACAGGGATTTCTACGAGCAGTACTTC. This translates into CASKDRDFYEQYF.

Comments on this clone: Other DNA sequences in this sample translate to the same CDR3. This chain uses TRBV9 with TRBJ1-1; D gene uncertain. Germline assignment: CDR1 SGDLS and CDR2 YYNGEE. There are 13 residues in the CDR3. V lost 0 bases to trimming and J lost 0 bases, with 3 bases between them. The CDR3 sequence is CASSVEMNTEAFF. DNA for the CDR3: TGTGCCAGCAGCGTAGAAATGAACACTGAAGCTTTCTTT.

This clone occurred once. This rearrangement joins TRBV28 to TRBJ2-5; 7 positions agree with TRBD1. The CDR3 runs 15 residues. Germline CDR1 and CDR2: MDHEN and SYDVKM. J gave up 5 bases and V 2 bases, and 8 bases lay outside the gene matches. CDR3: CASSLAPGTAETQYF. The DNA of the CDR3 is TGTGCCAGCAGTTTAGCCCCCGGGACAGCGGAGACCCAGTACTTC. Full variable domain (outside the CDR3, taken from reference TRBV28 and TRBJ2-5): DVKVTQSSRYLVKRTGEKVFLECVQDMDHENMFWYRQDPGLGLRLIYFSYDVKMKEKGDIPEGYSVSREKKERFSLILESASTNQTSMYLCASSLAPGTAETQYFGPGTRLLVL.

The rearrangement joins TRBV4-1 to TRBJ2-7, with 9 positions matching TRBD2. There are 14 residues in the CDR3. V trimming: 2 bases; J trimming: 5 bases; junction bases outside the gene matches: 4. Germline CDR1 is MGHRA and CDR2 is YSYEKL. CDR3 in amino acids: CASSQPAGGHEQYF. The CDR3 DNA sequence: TGCGCCAGCAGCCAACCAGCGGGAGGCCACGAGCAGTACTTC.